One sample yielded the 27 T cell receptor beta chains listed below, sequenced in a study of blood T cells in healthy people across ages. The use of a sample-barcoded 5' primer and a J-beta primer mix characterized a second PCR of roughly 6 to 11 cycles. TCRdb analysed the 5' RACE reads with MiXCR anew, one entry per CDR3 protein. This repertoire shows about 650,000 distinct CDR3 sequences, more than 45% found once; its top ten account for roughly 13%. Sequenced sample: blood. The receptors originated from a woman older than 75 in good health.

This clonotype was recorded many times. The V and J genes are TRBV4-1 and TRBJ1-2; D may be TRBD1 (6 bases). The CDR3 has 16 amino acids. Looked up from germline, CDR1 is MGHRA and CDR2 is YSYEKL. Trimming took 2 bases from V and 6 from J, leaving 19 bases between them. The CDR3 loop is CASSQNYGAGADGYTF. Here the CDR3 DNA reads TGCGCCAGCAGCCAAAATTATGGGGCAGGGGCGGATGGCTACACCTTC.

This clonotype was recorded at least ten times. The CDR3 region has the DNA TGCGCCAGCAGCGCCCAGACTAGCGGGTCCTACGAGCAGTACTTC. It translates to CASSAQTSGSYEQYF. The rearrangement links TRBV5-1 to TRBJ2-7; 10 bases map to TRBD2. Germline trimming cut 4 bases from V and 1 base from J; bases unmatched to any gene: 5. The CDR3 contains 15 residues. The V gene's germline CDR1 is SGHRS and CDR2 YFSETQ.

V and J are TRBV7-2 and TRBJ2-5; 9 bases map to TRBD1. The CDR3 consists of 15 residues. V lost 5 bases, J lost 3 bases, and 7 bases stayed unmatched. CDR1 is SGHTA and CDR2 is FQGNSA in the germline V gene. The CDR3 nucleotides read TGTGCCAGCAGCCGACGGACAGGGGCAGAAGAGACCCAGTACTTC. Its protein is CASSRRTGAEETQYF.

In its sample, this clonotype was seen many times. This chain uses TRBV20-1 with TRBJ2-1; 9 positions match TRBD2. V shed 3 bases and J 9 bases; nucleotides not matched to a gene: 12. The CDR3 runs to 15 residues. The V gene's germline CDR1 is DFQATT and CDR2 SNEGSKA (reference sequence). The CDR3 DNA is TGCAGTGCTAGCTTAGGCGGGGGGGAGGAGATTGAGCAGTTCTTC. It yields the protein CSASLGGGEEIEQFF.

The gene calls are TRBV24-1 and TRBJ2-2; TRBD1 matches 8 bases. Germline loops: CDR1 KGHDR, CDR2 SFDVKD. CDR3 size: 18 residues. Trimming removed 4 bases from V and 3 bases from J; junction bases left unmatched: 12. This chain's CDR3 is CATSDPNDRGSYTGELFF. CDR3 bases: TGTGCCACCAGTGACCCGAACGACAGGGGCTCGTACACCGGGGAGCTGTTTTTT.

The chain has TRBV20-1 and TRBJ1-1; the D gene is possibly TRBD1 (5 bases). The CDR3 is 13 amino acids. With 6 bases removed from V and 1 base from J, the gap between germline ends came to 12 bases. Germline V gives CDR1 DFQATT, CDR2 SNEGSKA (reference sequence). DNA for the CDR3: TGCAGTGCGACAGAGGAGCCGAACACTGAAGCTTTCTTT. As protein: CSATEEPNTEAFF.

The chain recombines TRBV2 with TRBJ1-4; D not certain. Germline V gives CDR1 SNHLY, CDR2 FYNNEI. The germline V and J ends were trimmed by 0 bases and 7 bases, with 15 bases remaining between them. The CDR3 length is 16 residues. The CDR3 here is CASSEAGGWAGEKLFF. As DNA, the CDR3 is TGTGCCAGCAGTGAAGCAGGAGGGTGGGCTGGTGAAAAACTGTTTTTT. The full variable domain, in which reference TRBV2 and TRBJ1-4 provide the parts outside the CDR3, is EPEVTQTPSHQVTQMGQEVILRCVPISNHLYFYWYRQILGQKVEFLVSFYNNEISEKSEIFDDQFSVERPDGSNFTLKIRSTKLEDSAMYFCASSEAGGWAGEKLFFGSGTQLSVL.

This clonotype has at least ten counts. Its ends do not fully match the called genes, so a read error is possible. The rearrangement uses TRBV20-1 and TRBJ2-4; 15 bases map to TRBD2. CDR3 length: 15 amino acids. The V gene's germline CDR1 is DFQATT and CDR2 SNEGSKA (reference sequence). CDR3 region: CSARGLAGGRDIQYF. As DNA, the CDR3 is TGCAGTGCGAGAGGACTAGCGGGAGGGAGAGACATTCAGTACTTC.

This clonotype has at least ten counts. The chain recombines TRBV20-1 with TRBJ2-4; D may be TRBD1 or TRBD2 (6 bases each). In germline, CDR1 is DFQATT, CDR2 SNEGSKA (reference sequence). V shed 6 bases and J shed 3 bases, with 18 bases lying between them. This CDR3 contains 15 residues. The CDR3 loop reads CSAMRRGQVKNIQYF. The CDR3 DNA reads as TGCAGTGCCATGCGACGGGGGCAGGTCAAAAACATTCAGTACTTC.

V gene TRBV12-3 or TRBV12-4 combines with J gene TRBJ2-7; maybe TRBD2 (7 bases). V lost 2 bases, J lost 4 bases, and 12 bases lay in between. The CDR3 has 14 amino acids. The CDR3: CASSLWGGAYEQYF. The CDR3 DNA sequence: TGTGCCAGCAGTTTATGGGGGGGGGCATACGAGCAGTACTTC.

Notes on this clonotype: A much larger clone lies a single base off, so this may be a read error. The chain links TRBV6-6 to TRBJ2-1; D might be TRBD1 (6 bases). Near its end, the DNA agrees better with TRBJ2-7, so the J call may be wrong. The CDR3 extends over 15 amino acids. Germline loops: CDR1 MNHNY, CDR2 SVGAGI (reference sequence). Here the CDR3 reads CASSYRGGGYNEQYF. DNA of the CDR3: TGTGCCAGCAGTTACAGAGGGGGTGGCTACAATGAGCAGTACTTC.

The V call is TRBV21-1, the J call TRBJ1-2; the table assigns TRBD1, which was not confirmed against the DNA. TRBV21-1 is a pseudogene locus. The CDR3 totals 15 residues. In DNA, the CDR3 is TGTGCCAGCAGCAGGAGACAGATTTCTAACTATGGCTACACCTTC. Protein: CASSRRQISNYGYTF.

V is TRBV20-1 and J is TRBJ2-3, with D possibly TRBD1 on 5 matching bases. Trimming removed 2 bases at V and 6 bases at J, with 18 bases between. The CDR3 is 15 amino acids. Germline V gives CDR1 DFQATT, CDR2 SNEGSKA (reference sequence). The CDR3 bases are TGCAGTGCTAGACCCTTTGGGCAGGGTGATGATACGCAGTATTTT. Its protein product is CSARPFGQGDDTQYF.

V and J are TRBV12-3 or TRBV12-4 and TRBJ2-1; D ambiguous. V was clipped by 3 bases and J by 8 bases, with 11 bases between them. This CDR3 is built from 13 residues. CDR3 DNA sequence: TGTGCCAGCAGTTTGGCAGTTCGGGATGAGCAGTTCTTC. Protein product: CASSLAVRDEQFF.

A remark on this clonotype: A much larger clone lies one base from this, so it may be a read error. Since no conserved phenylalanine or tryptophan closes the CDR3, a read error is the likely cause. This chain links TRBV5-1 with TRBJ2-7, with unresolved D. The CDR3 runs 14 residues. Germline CDR1 and CDR2: SGHRS and YFSETQ. Trimming removed 2 bases from V and 5 bases from J, with 14 bases in between. The chain's CDR3 is CASSFGPTQDEQYI. The CDR3 bases are TGCGCCAGCAGCTTCGGACCAACCCAGGACGAGCAGTACATC.

CDR3 in amino acids: CASSLGPRAFF. As DNA, the CDR3 is TGTGCCAGCAGCCTTGGACCACGGGCTTTCTTT. This chain joins TRBV12-3 or TRBV12-4 and TRBJ1-1, with unresolved D. The CDR3 has 11 amino acids. The ends were cut back, 6 bases at V and 11 bases at J, with 13 bases in the middle.

Concerning this clonotype: A much larger clone lies one base from this, so it may be a read error. The chain links TRBV10-3 to TRBJ2-7, with D uncertain. Germline loops: CDR1 ENHRY, CDR2 SYGVKD. The V gene lost 4 bases and the J gene lost 5 bases, with 12 bases spanning the gap. This CDR3 is built from 13 residues. CDR3 loop: CAISGGTDDEQYF. Written as DNA, the CDR3 is TGTGCCATCAGTGGTGGAACAGACGACGAGCAGTACTTC.

The sample holds many counts of this clonotype. The CDR3 here is CASSYSARGNTGELFF. CDR3 DNA sequence: TGTGCCAGCAGTTACTCGGCCAGGGGGAACACCGGGGAGCTGTTTTTT. The gene calls are TRBV6-5 and TRBJ2-2; perhaps TRBD1 as D (6 bases). Germline CDR1 reads MNHEY; CDR2 reads SVGAGI. Trimming removed 0 bases from V and 1 base from J, with 9 bases in between. This CDR3 is built from 16 residues.

The V call is TRBV5-1, the J call TRBJ2-4, with 7 positions matching TRBD2. The assigned J gene may be wrong: the sequence end matches TRBJ2-7 better. The germline V gene has CDR1 SGHRS and CDR2 YFSETQ. The CDR3 covers 12 residues. This CDR3 is CASRASGYEQYF. CDR3 bases: TGCGCCAGCAGGGCTAGCGGCTACGAGCAGTACTTC.

The CDR3 DNA reads as TGTGCCAGCAGTGGAGGGCTAAGGGTCAATCAGCCCCAGCATTTT. It specifies CASSGGLRVNQPQHF. The chain has TRBV6-2 or TRBV6-3 and TRBJ1-5; D unclear. V gave up 5 bases and J gave up 3 bases, with 14 bases separating them. This CDR3 region has 15 residues. Germline V gives CDR1 MNHEY, CDR2 SVGEGT.

V is TRBV25-1 and J is TRBJ2-3; 7 bases are shared with TRBD1. The CDR3 runs to 11 residues. Germline CDR1 reads MGHDK; CDR2 reads SYGVNS. J was trimmed by 4 bases and V by 8 bases; bases with no gene match: 0. The CDR3 region is CASQGADTQYF. CDR3 in DNA: TGTGCCAGCCAGGGGGCAGATACGCAGTATTTT.

This rearrangement joins TRBV30 to TRBJ1-4, with D possibly TRBD1 on 6 matching bases. Trimming cost V 5 bases and J 6 bases, with 19 bases left between them. In germline, CDR1 is GTSNPN, CDR2 SVGIG (reference sequence). This CDR3 is 15 amino acids long. The CDR3 protein is CAWLPYGTSDEKLFF. The CDR3 DNA sequence: TGTGCCTGGCTTCCGTACGGGACAAGTGATGAAAAACTGTTTTTT. The complete variable domain, with remaining parts taken from reference TRBV30 and TRBJ1-4, reads SQTIHQWPATLVQPVGSPLSLECTVEGTSNPNLYWYRQAAGRGLQLLFYSVGIGQISSEVPQNLSASRPQDRQFILSSKKLLLSDSGFYLCAWLPYGTSDEKLFFGSGTQLSVL.

The V gene is TRBV2, the J gene TRBJ2-1; D gene uncertain. CDR1 is SNHLY and CDR2 is FYNNEI in the germline V gene. The CDR3 length is 11 residues. The CDR3 nucleotides read TGTGCTAGGGCCACCTACAATGAGCAGTTCTTC. It encodes CARATYNEQFF.

This clonotype has a count of ten or more. V is TRBV20-1 and J is TRBJ2-1; TRBD2 matches 11 bases. The CDR3 extends over 15 amino acids. Unmatched junction bases numbered 9, after V lost 5 bases and J lost 6 bases. Germline V gene data show CDR1 as DFQATT and CDR2 as SNEGSKA (reference sequence). The CDR3 nucleotides read TGCAGTGCTCGCCGTAGCGGGGGGGTTCCCAATGAGCAGTTCTTC. Translating it yields CSARRSGGVPNEQFF.

A remark on this clonotype: A much larger clone sits a single nucleotide away, making a read error possible. The genes are TRBV24-1 and TRBJ2-1; tentatively, D is TRBD2 (6 bases). The CDR3 runs 17 residues. CDR1 KGHDR and CDR2 SFDVKD come from the germline V gene. Trimming removed 4 bases at V and 8 bases at J, with 23 bases between. CDR3 amino acids: CATSDTAGTVAIDEQFF. The CDR3 DNA is TGTGCCACCAGTGACACCGCGGGGACGGTGGCCATCGATGAGCAGTTCTTC.

In this sample, this clonotype turned up many times. V usage is TRBV6-2 or TRBV6-3 and J usage is TRBJ2-1, with D uncertain. This CDR3 contains 14 residues. The germline V gene has CDR1 MNHEY and CDR2 SVGEGT. V was shortened by 8 bases and J by 0 bases, with 11 bases between the two germline ends. The CDR3 spells CASGRRSSYNEQFF. The DNA of the CDR3 is TGTGCCAGCGGGCGCCGGAGCTCCTACAATGAGCAGTTCTTC.

This clonotype has more than one count but fewer than ten. The chain carries TRBV12-3 or TRBV12-4 and TRBJ1-2; 8 bases match TRBD1. The CDR3 is 14 amino acids. Germline trimming cut 5 bases from V and 4 bases from J; bases unmatched to any gene: 6. This CDR3 reads CASSRQGLSYGYTF. The CDR3 nucleotides read TGTGCCAGCAGTCGACAGGGGTTAAGCTATGGCTACACCTTC.